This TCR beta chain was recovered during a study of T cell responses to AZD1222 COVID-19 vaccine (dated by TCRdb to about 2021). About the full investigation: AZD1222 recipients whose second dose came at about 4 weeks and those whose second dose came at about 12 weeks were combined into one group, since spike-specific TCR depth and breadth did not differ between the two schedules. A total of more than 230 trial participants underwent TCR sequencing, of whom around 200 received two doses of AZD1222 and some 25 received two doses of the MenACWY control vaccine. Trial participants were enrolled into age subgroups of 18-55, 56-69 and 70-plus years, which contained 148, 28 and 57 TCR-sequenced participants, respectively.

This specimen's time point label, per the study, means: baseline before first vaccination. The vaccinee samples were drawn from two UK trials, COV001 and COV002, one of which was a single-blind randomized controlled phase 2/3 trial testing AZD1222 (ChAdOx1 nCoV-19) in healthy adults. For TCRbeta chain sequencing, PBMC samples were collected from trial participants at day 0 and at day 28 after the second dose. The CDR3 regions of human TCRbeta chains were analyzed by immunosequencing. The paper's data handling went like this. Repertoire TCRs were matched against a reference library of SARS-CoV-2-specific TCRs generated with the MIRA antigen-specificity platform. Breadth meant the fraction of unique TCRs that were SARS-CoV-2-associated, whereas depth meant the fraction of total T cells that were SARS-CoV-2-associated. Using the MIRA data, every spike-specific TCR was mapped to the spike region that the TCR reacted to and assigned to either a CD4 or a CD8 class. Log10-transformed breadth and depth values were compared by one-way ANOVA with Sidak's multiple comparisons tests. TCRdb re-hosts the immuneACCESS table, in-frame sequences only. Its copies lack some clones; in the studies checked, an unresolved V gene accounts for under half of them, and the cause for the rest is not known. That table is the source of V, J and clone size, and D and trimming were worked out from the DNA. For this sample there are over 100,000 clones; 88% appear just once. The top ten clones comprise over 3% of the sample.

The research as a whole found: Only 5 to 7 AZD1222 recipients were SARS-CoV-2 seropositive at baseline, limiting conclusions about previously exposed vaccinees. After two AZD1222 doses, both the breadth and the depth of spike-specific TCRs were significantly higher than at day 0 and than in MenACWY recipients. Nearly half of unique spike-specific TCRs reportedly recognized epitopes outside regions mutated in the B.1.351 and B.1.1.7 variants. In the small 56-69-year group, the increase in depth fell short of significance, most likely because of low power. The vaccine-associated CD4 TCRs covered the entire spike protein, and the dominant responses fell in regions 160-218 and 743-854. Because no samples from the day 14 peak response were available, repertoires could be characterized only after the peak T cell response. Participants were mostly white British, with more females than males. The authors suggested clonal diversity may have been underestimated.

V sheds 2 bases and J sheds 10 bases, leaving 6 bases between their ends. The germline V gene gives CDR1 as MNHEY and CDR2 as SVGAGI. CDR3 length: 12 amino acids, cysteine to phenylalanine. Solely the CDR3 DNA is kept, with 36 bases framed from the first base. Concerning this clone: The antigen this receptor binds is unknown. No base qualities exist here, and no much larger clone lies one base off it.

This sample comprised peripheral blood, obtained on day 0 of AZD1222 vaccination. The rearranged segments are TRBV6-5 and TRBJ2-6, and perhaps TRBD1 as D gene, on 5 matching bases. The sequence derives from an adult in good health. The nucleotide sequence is TGTGCCAGCAGTTACAGGGGTAACGTCCTGACTTTC. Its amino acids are CASSYRGNVLTF.